This note documents a single TCR beta chain sequence. The sample belongs to a study of blood T cell repertoires in COVID-19. Study summary: Both acute and convalescent COVID-19 samples were obtained from the United States, Italy and Spain.

Clones were sequenced by immunoSEQ multiplex PCR, and TCRdb holds only the in-frame ones, with some missing. The table has about 130,000 clones, just under 85% seen once. CDR1 and CDR2 from the germline V gene are SNHLY and FYNNEI. The CDR3 is made up of 12 amino acids. With 2 bases removed from V and 8 bases from J, the gap between germline ends came to 8 bases. The J gene is TRBJ2-3, the V gene TRBV2; D call uncertain. This TCR came from a human donor in a cohort sampled during active COVID-19. Sequenced sample: peripheral blood. CDR3 residues: CASSETPGTQYF. The DNA for the CDR3 is TGTGCCAGCAGTGAAACACCAGGTACGCAGTATTTT.